This TCR beta chain was recovered during a study of blood T cell repertoires in COVID-19. Turning to the study itself: From the United States, Italy and Spain came samples of acute and convalescent COVID-19. Nucleic acid was either cDNA or gDNA, and it came from T cells, B-cell-depleted T cells, or PBMCs.

Authors' processing steps: Reference gene primers were amplified, and this amplification served to estimate nucleated cell counts. The table came from immunoSEQ multiplex PCR; TCRdb's copy has only in-frame clones and leaves some out. The V and J calls and the clone size are those of that table, but D and trimming were determined from the DNA. This sample yields about 45,000 clones, of which around 85% are seen a single time; around 10% belongs to the top ten. Germline V lookup: CDR1 SGDLS, CDR2 YYNGEE. V lost 0 bases, J lost 3 bases, and 9 bases lay in between. The CDR3 is made up of 14 amino acids. This clone occurred a few times.

Sequenced input: peripheral blood. This clonotype was sampled from a human donor in a cohort sampled during active COVID-19. V gene TRBV9 combines with J gene TRBJ1-1, with D perhaps matching TRBD1 (5 bases). CDR3 region: CASSVEAGYTEAFF. In DNA form, the CDR3 reads TGTGCCAGCAGCGTAGAGGCAGGGTACACTGAAGCTTTCTTT.